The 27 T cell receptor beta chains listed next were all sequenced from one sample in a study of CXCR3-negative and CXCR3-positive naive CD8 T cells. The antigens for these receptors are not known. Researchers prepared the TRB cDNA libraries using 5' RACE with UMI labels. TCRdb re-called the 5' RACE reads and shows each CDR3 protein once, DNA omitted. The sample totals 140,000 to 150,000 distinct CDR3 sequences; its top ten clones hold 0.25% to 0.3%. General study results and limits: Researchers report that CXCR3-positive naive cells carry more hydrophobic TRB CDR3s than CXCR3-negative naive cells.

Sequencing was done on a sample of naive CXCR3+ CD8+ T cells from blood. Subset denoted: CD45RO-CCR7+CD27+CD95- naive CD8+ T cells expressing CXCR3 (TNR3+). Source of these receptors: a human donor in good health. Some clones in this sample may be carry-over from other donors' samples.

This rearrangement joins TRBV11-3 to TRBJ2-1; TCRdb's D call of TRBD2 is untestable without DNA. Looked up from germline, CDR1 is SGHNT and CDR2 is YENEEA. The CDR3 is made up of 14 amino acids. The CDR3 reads CASSLGTSFGEQFF. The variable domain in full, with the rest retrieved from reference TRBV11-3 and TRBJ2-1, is EAGVVQSPRYKIIEKKQPVAFWCNPISGHNTLYWYLQNLGQGPELLIRYENEEAVDDSQLPKDRFSAERLKGVDSTLKIQPAELGDSAVYLCASSLGTSFGEQFFGPGTRLTVL.

The CDR3 spells CASSYPSAGVDTGELFF. The chain has TRBV28 and TRBJ2-2; the TRBD1 assignment by TCRdb is unverifiable without DNA. The CDR3 length is 17 residues. CDR1 is MDHEN and CDR2 is SYDVKM in the germline V gene. Looking up the rest from reference TRBV28 and TRBJ2-2 gives the full variable domain: DVKVTQSSRYLVKRTGEKVFLECVQDMDHENMFWYRQDPGLGLRLIYFSYDVKMKEKGDIPEGYSVSREKKERFSLILESASTNQTSMYLCASSYPSAGVDTGELFFGEGSRLTVL.

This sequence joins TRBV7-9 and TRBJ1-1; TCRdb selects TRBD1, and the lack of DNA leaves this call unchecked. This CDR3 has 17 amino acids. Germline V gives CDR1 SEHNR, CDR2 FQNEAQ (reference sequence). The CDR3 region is CASSPKGGDDRAAKAFF.

The CDR3 region is CASSLGQGVNTEAFF. The chain uses TRBV7-9 and TRBJ1-1; with no DNA, the TCRdb D assignment of TRBD1 cannot be verified. The germline V gene encodes CDR1 SEHNR and CDR2 FQNEAQ (reference sequence). The CDR3 extends over 15 amino acids.

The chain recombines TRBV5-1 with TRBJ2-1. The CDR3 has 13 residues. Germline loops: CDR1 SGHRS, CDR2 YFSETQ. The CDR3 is CASSVDYQYEQFF.

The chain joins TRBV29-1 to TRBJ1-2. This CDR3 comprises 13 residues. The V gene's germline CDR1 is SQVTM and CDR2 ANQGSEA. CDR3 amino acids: CSVGGELNYGYTF.

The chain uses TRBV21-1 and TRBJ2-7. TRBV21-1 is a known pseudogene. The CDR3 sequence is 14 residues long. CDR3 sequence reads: CAFNKGGFSYEQYF.

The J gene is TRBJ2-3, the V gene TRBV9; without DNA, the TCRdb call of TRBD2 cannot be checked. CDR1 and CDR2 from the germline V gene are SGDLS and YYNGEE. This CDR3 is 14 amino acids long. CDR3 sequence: CASSMTRIADTQYF.

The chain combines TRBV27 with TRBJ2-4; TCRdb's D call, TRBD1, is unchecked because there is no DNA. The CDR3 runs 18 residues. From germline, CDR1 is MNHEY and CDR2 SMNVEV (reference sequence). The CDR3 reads CASTPLRGTGLAKNIQYF.

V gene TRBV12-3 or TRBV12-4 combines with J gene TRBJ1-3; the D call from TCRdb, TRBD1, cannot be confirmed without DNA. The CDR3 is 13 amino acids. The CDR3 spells CASDRAPGNTIYF.

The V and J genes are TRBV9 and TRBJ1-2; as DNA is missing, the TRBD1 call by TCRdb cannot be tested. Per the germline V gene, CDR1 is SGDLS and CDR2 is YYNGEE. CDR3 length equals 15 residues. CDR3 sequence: CASSGGVRESHGYTF.

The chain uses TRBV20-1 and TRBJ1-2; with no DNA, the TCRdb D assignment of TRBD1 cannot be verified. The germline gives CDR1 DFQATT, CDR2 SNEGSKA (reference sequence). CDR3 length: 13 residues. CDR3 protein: CSAPGTDNYGYTF.

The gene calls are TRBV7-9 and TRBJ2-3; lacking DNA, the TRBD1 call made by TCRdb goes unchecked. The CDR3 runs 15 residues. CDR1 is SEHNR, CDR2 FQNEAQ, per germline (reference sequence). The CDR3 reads CASSSRTGRTDTQYF.

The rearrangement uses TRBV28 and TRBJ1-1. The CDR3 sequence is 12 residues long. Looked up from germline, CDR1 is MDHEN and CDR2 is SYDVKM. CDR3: CASSFTSTEAFF.

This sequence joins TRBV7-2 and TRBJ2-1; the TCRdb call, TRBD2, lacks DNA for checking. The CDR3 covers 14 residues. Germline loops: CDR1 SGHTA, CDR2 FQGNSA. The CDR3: CASAVGLSYNEQFF.

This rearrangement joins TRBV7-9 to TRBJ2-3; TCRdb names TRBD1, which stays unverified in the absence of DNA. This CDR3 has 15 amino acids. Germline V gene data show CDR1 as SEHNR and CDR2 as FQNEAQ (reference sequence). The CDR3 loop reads CASSVSGPVGDTQYF. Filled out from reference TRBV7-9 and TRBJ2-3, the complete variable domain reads DTGVSQNPRHKITKRGQNVTFRCDPISEHNRLYWYRQTLGQGPEFLTYFQNEAQLEKSRLLSDRFSAERPKGSFSTLEIQRTEQGDSAMYLCASSVSGPVGDTQYFGPGTRLTVL.

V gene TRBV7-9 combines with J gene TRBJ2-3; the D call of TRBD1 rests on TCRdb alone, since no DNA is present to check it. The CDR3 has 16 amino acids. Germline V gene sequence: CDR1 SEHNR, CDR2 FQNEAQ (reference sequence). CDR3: CASSLGGAMFGDTQYF.

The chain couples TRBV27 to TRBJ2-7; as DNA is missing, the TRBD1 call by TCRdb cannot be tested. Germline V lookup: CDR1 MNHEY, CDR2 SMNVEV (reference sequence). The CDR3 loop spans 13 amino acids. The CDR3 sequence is CASRPGQPYEQYF.

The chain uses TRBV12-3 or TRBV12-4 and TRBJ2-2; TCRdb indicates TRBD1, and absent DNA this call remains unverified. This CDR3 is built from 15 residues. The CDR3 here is CASSSRDSNTGELFF.

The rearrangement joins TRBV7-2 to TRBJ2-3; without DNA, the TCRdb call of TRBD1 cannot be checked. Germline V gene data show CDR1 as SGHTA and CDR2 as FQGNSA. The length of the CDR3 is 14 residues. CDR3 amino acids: CASSLPGRADTQYF.

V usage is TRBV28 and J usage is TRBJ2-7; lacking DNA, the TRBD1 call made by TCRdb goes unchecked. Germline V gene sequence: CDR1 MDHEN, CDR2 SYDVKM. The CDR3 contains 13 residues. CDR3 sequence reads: CASGLGWGAEQYF.

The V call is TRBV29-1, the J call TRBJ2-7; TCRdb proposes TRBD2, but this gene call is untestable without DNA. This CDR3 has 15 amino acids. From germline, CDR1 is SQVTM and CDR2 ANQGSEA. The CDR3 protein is CSVELGLAGGYEQYF.

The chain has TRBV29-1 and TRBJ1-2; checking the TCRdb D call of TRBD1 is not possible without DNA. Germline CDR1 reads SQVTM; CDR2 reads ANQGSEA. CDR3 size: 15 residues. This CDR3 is CSVDPGTGINYGYTF.

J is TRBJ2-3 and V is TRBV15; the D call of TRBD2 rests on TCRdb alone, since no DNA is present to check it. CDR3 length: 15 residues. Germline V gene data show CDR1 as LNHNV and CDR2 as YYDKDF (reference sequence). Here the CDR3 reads CATSNGLAGTDTQYF.

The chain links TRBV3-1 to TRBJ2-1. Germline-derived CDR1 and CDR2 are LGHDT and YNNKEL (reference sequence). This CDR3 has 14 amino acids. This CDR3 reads CASSPGPAGNEQFF.

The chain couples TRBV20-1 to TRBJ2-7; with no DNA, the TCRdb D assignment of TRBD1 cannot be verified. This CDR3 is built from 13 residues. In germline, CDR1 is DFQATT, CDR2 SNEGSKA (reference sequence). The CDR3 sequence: CSAGRDTPYEQYF.

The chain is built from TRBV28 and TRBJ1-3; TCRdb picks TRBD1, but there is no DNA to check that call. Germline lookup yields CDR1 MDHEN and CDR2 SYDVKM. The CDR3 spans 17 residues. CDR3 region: CASSHHLQGGSGNTIYF.